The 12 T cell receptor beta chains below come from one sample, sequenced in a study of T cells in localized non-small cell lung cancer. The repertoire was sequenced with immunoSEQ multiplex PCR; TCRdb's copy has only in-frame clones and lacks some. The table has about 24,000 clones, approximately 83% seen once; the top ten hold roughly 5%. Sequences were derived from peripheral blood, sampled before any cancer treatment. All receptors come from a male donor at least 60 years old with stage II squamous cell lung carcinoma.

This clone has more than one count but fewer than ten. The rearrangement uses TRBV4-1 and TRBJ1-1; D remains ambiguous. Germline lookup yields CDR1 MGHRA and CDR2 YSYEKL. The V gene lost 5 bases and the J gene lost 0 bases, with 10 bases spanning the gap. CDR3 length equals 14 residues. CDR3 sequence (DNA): TGCGCCAGCAGCTCTCCGACGATGAACACTGAAGCTTTCTTT. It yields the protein CASSSPTMNTEAFF.

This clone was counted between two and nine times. This CDR3 is CASSELNSNNEQFF. CDR3 DNA: TGTGCCAGCAGTGAACTAAACAGCAACAATGAGCAGTTCTTC. This chain joins TRBV25-1 and TRBJ2-1, with D hard to call. V was trimmed by 2 bases and J by 5 bases, leaving 10 bases between them. Germline values: CDR1 MGHDK, CDR2 SYGVNS. This CDR3 is built from 14 residues.

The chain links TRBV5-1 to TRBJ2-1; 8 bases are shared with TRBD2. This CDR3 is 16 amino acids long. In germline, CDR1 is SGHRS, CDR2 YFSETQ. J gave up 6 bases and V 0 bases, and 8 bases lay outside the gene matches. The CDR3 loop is CASSLDGTRGFNEQFF. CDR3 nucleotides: TGCGCCAGCAGCTTGGATGGGACTAGGGGCTTCAATGAGCAGTTCTTC. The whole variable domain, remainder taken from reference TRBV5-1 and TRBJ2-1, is KAGVTQTPRYLIKTRGQQVTLSCSPISGHRSVSWYQQTPGQGLQFLFEYFSETQRNKGNFPGRFSGRQFSNSRSEMNVSTLELGDSALYLCASSLDGTRGFNEQFFGPGTRLTVL.

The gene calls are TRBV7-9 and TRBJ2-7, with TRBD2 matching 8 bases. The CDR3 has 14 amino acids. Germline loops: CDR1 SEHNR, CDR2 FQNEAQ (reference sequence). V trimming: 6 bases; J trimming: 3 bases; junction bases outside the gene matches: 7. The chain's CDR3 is CASSPSGGSYEQYF. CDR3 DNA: TGTGCCAGCAGTCCCTCGGGGGGGAGCTACGAGCAGTACTTC.

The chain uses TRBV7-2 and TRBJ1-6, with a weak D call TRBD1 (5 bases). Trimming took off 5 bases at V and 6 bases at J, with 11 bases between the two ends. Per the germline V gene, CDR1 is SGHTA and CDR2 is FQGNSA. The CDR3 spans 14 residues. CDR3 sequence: CASSGGGVNSPLHF. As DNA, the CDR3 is TGTGCCAGCAGCGGGGGAGGGGTTAATTCACCCCTCCACTTT.

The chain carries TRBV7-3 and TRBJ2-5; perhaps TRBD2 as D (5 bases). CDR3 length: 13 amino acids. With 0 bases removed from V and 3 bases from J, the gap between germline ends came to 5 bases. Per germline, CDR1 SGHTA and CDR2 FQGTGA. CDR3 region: CASSLTREETQYF. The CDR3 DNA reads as TGTGCCAGCAGCTTAACGAGGGAAGAGACCCAGTACTTC.

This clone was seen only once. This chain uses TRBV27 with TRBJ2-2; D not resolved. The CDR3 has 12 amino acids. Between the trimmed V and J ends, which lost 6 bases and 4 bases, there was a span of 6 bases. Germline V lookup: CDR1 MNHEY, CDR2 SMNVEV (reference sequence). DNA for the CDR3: TGTGCCAGCAGGACATTCACCGGGGAGCTGTTTTTT. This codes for CASRTFTGELFF.

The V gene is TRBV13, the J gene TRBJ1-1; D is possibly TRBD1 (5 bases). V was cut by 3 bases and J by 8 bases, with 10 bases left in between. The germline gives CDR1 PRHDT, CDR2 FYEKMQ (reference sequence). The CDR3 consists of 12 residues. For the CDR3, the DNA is TGTGCCAGCAGCTTTTCCTCAGGGGAAGCTTTCTTT. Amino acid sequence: CASSFSSGEAFF.

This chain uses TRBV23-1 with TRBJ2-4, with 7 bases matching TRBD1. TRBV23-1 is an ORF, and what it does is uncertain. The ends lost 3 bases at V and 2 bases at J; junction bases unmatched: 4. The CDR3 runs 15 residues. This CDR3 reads CASSHPTGTKNIQYF. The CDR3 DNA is TGCGCCAGCAGTCACCCGACAGGGACCAAAAACATTCAGTACTTC.

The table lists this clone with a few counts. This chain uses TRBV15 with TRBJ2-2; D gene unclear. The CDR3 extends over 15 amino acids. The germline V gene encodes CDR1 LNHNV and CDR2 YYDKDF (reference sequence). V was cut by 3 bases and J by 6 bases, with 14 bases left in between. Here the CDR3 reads CATSSGRQEAGELFF. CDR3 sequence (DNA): TGTGCCACCAGCAGCGGACGGCAAGAGGCCGGGGAGCTGTTTTTT.

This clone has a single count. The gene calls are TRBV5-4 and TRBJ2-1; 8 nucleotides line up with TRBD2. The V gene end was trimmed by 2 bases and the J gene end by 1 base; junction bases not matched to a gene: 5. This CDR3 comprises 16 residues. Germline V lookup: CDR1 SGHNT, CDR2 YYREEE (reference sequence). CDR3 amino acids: CASSFGGRPSYNEQFF. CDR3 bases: TGTGCCAGCAGCTTCGGCGGGAGGCCGTCCTACAATGAGCAGTTCTTC. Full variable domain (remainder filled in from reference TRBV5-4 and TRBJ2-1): ETGVTQSPTHLIKTRGQQVTLRCSSQSGHNTVSWYQQALGQGPQFIFQYYREEENGRGNFPPRFSGLQFPNYSSELNVNALELDDSALYLCASSFGGRPSYNEQFFGPGTRLTVL.

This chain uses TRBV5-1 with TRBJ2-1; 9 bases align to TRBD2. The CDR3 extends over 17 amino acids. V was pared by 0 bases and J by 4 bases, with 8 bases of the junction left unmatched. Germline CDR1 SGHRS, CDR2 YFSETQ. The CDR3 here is CASSLAVAGGKYNEQFF. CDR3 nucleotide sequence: TGCGCCAGCAGCTTGGCAGTGGCGGGGGGGAAATACAATGAGCAGTTCTTC.